Only a few counts were recorded for the clone carrying this TCR beta chain. The antigen remains unidentified. A J-beta primer mix and a sample-barcoded 5' primer were used in a second PCR of about 7 to 12 cycles. Via MiXCR, TCRdb re-called the 5' RACE reads, giving one row per CDR3 protein. The sample holds approximately 670,000 distinct CDR3 sequences, 40% to 45% seen once. The sample belongs to a study of blood T cells in healthy people across ages. Findings and caveats of the study: In older individuals, TCR beta diversity per million T cells was lower, falling roughly linearly with age. It was not possible, with unsorted PBMCs, to conclusively compare naive and antigen-experienced cells.

Each donor had approximately 10 milliliters of peripheral blood drawn. The J segment lost 0 bases and the V segment lost 1 base, leaving 2 bases of the junction unmatched. CDR1 is LNHNV, CDR2 YYDKDF, per germline (reference sequence). The CDR3 runs 16 residues. Sequenced: blood. The chain is built from TRBV15 and TRBJ2-1, with 8 bases that match TRBD1. This TCR was sampled from an elderly man in good health. The CDR3, as DNA: TGTGCCACCAGCAGAGCAGGGGGCAGCTCCTACAATGAGCAGTTCTTC. Translating it yields CATSRAGGSSYNEQFF.